Below, 14 T cell receptor beta chains from the same sample are listed, as sequenced in a study of OX40 agonist ivuxolimab in advanced cancers. The method was immunoSEQ multiplex PCR; TCRdb's version includes in-frame clones alone and lacks a portion of them. The sample holds roughly 64,000 clones, around 84% seen once. Source: CD4+ or CD8+ T cells sorted from blood, taken in a trial of the OX40 agonist ivuxolimab. These receptors originate from an adult with an advanced solid tumor such as melanoma, head and neck, liver or kidney cancer.

The chain links TRBV6-5 to TRBJ2-5, with D perhaps assigned TRBD1 or TRBD2 (5 bases each). Germline V gene lookup returns CDR1 MNHEY and CDR2 SVGAGI. The CDR3 extends over 13 amino acids. V was clipped by 7 bases and J by 7 bases, with 16 bases between them. CDR3 sequence: CASTRDPRGTQYF. The DNA of the CDR3 is TGTGCCAGCACCCGGGACCCGCGAGGGACCCAGTACTTC.

The chain combines TRBV5-1 with TRBJ1-3, with D possibly matching TRBD1 (5 bases). Trimming took off 4 bases at V and 2 bases at J, with 7 bases between the two ends. The CDR3 has 13 residues. CDR1 and CDR2 from the germline V gene are SGHRS and YFSETQ. CDR3 sequence (DNA): TGCGCCAGCAGCCAGGGAACTGGAAACACCATATATTTT. The encoded protein is CASSQGTGNTIYF.

The chain links TRBV6-5 to TRBJ1-4; D call uncertain. This CDR3 comprises 13 residues. Germline lookup yields CDR1 MNHEY and CDR2 SVGAGI. Trimming stripped 6 bases from V and 6 bases from J, with 11 bases between. The CDR3 region is CASSRNWDEKLFF. The CDR3 nucleotides read TGTGCCAGCAGCCGAAACTGGGATGAAAAACTGTTTTTT.

This chain connects TRBV15 to TRBJ2-5; a weak D match, TRBD1 (6 bases). The J call could be wrong; TRBJ2-7 is a better fit for the DNA end. Per germline, CDR1 LNHNV and CDR2 YYDKDF (reference sequence). The CDR3 is made up of 13 amino acids. This chain's CDR3 is CATSRVDRGEQYF. Written as DNA, the CDR3 is TGTGCCACCAGCAGGGTGGACAGAGGCGAGCAGTACTTC.

The chain recombines TRBV19 with TRBJ2-2; D perhaps matches TRBD1 (5 bases). The V end was cut by 7 bases, the J end by 2 bases, with 20 bases between. Germline lookup yields CDR1 LNHDA and CDR2 SQIVND (reference sequence). This CDR3 spans 17 amino acids. The CDR3 DNA follows: TGTGCCAGTACCCTGAACAGGTTTAGGGAAAACACCGGGGAGCTGTTTTTT. As protein: CASTLNRFRENTGELFF.

This clone was recorded only once. The chain recombines TRBV2 with TRBJ1-1; the D gene is possibly TRBD1 (6 bases). The length of the CDR3 is 14 residues. The V end was cut by 5 bases, the J end by 8 bases, with 18 bases between. Germline V gene lookup returns CDR1 SNHLY and CDR2 FYNNEI. The CDR3: CASSRRGSGGEAFF. CDR3 coding DNA: TGTGCCAGCAGTCGCCGGGGGTCGGGGGGCGAAGCTTTCTTT.

This clone appeared a single time. The chain links TRBV7-9 to TRBJ2-5; D remains unclear. The CDR3 sequence is 13 residues long. The V end lost 1 base, the J end lost 4 bases, and 7 bases lay between the germline ends. CDR1 and CDR2 (germline): SEHNR, FQNEAQ (reference sequence). CDR3 amino acids: CASSLGLLETQYF. As DNA, the CDR3 is TGTGCCAGCAGCTTAGGCCTTTTAGAGACCCAGTACTTC.

V usage is TRBV30 and J usage is TRBJ2-3; possibly TRBD1 or TRBD2 for D (5 bases each). Trimming stripped 1 base from V and 8 bases from J, with 22 bases between. This CDR3 contains 16 residues. The germline V gene has CDR1 GTSNPN and CDR2 SVGIG (reference sequence). CDR3 bases: TGTGCCTGGAGTGAGTCCATGGACTTGGGGGTGGCTACGCAGTATTTT. Translated: CAWSESMDLGVATQYF.

The gene calls are TRBV29-1 and TRBJ1-1, with 9 bases matching TRBD1. Per the germline V gene, CDR1 is SQVTM and CDR2 is ANQGSEA. The length of the CDR3 is 16 residues. V trimming: 0 bases; J trimming: 5 bases; junction bases outside the gene matches: 10. CDR3 nucleotides: TGCAGCGTTGAAGAACCACAGGGGGCGGGTACGACTGAAGCTTTCTTT. It encodes CSVEEPQGAGTTEAFF.

V gene TRBV6-5 combines with J gene TRBJ2-1; 7 nucleotides match TRBD1. Germline V CDR1 and CDR2: MNHEY, SVGAGI. The CDR3 is 13 residues long. The J segment lost 9 bases and the V segment lost 6 bases, leaving 8 bases of the junction unmatched. Here the CDR3 reads CASRIGTVGEQFF. CDR3 nucleotides: TGTGCCAGCAGGATTGGGACAGTCGGTGAGCAGTTCTTC.

The rearrangement links TRBV2 to TRBJ1-5, with D maybe TRBD1 (5 bases). With 5 bases removed from V and 3 bases from J, the gap between germline ends came to 14 bases. The CDR3 is made up of 15 amino acids. Germline V gene data show CDR1 as SNHLY and CDR2 as FYNNEI. The CDR3 region is CASSPRGQANQPQHF. Here the CDR3 DNA reads TGTGCCAGCAGTCCGCGGGGCCAGGCCAATCAGCCCCAGCATTTT.

The chain employs TRBV4-1 and TRBJ2-1, with D tentatively TRBD2 (6 bases). This CDR3 comprises 16 residues. The ends were cut back, 1 base at V and 2 bases at J, with 12 bases in the middle. CDR1 is MGHRA and CDR2 is YSYEKL in the germline V gene. The CDR3 DNA reads as TGCGCCAGCAGCCAAGTCTCGGGACTGACCTACAATGAGCAGTTCTTC. Amino acid sequence: CASSQVSGLTYNEQFF.

This clone was recorded a few times. The V and J genes are TRBV5-1 and TRBJ2-5; D gene unclear. The V end was cut by 0 bases, the J end by 7 bases, with 13 bases between. Germline V gene data show CDR1 as SGHRS and CDR2 as YFSETQ. This CDR3 is 14 amino acids long. CDR3 residues: CASSLVNGPGTQYF. The CDR3 coding sequence is TGCGCCAGCAGCTTGGTTAACGGCCCGGGGACCCAGTACTTC.

V usage is TRBV5-6 and J usage is TRBJ2-5; D is perhaps TRBD1 (6 bases). Trimming removed 5 bases at V and 5 bases at J, with 19 bases between. Looked up from germline, CDR1 is SGHDT and CDR2 is YYEEEE. CDR3 length: 15 amino acids. Here the CDR3 reads CASSTAQQGLETQYF. The CDR3, as DNA: TGTGCCAGCAGTACCGCCCAACAGGGTTTGGAGACCCAGTACTTC.